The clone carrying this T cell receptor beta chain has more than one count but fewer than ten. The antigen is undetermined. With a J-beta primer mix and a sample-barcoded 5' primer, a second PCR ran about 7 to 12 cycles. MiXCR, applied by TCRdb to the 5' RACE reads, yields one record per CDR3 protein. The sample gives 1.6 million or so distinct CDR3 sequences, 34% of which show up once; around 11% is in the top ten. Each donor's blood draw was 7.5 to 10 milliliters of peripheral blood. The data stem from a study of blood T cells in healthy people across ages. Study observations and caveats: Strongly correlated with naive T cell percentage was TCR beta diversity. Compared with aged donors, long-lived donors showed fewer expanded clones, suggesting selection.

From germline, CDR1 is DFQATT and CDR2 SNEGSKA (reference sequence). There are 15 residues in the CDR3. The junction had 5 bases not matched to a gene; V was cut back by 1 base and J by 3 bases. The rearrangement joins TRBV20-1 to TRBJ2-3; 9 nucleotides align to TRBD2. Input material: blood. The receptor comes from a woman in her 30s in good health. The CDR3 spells CSARVGGGATDTQYF. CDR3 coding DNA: TGCAGTGCTAGAGTGGGCGGGGGGGCGACAGATACGCAGTATTTT.